This T cell receptor beta chain was obtained from a study of blood T cell repertoires in COVID-19. On the study more broadly: Samples of COVID-19 (acute and convalescent) were obtained from the United States, Italy and Spain.

CDR1 and CDR2 (germline): KGHSH, LQKENI. Trimming shortened V by 0 bases and J by 8 bases, and 15 bases separated the two germline ends. The CDR3 runs 15 residues. Generated by immunoSEQ multiplex PCR, the TCRdb table keeps only in-frame clones and is missing some. The sample includes more than 150,000 clones, roughly 85% of them seen just once. Sample: peripheral blood. The sequence was obtained from a woman aged 25 to 45 with acute or convalescent COVID-19. The chain carries TRBV18 and TRBJ2-3, with unresolved D. CDR3 protein: CASSPPIAPPGTQYF. The DNA of the CDR3 is TGTGCCAGCTCACCACCGATCGCCCCCCCGGGTACGCAGTATTTT.